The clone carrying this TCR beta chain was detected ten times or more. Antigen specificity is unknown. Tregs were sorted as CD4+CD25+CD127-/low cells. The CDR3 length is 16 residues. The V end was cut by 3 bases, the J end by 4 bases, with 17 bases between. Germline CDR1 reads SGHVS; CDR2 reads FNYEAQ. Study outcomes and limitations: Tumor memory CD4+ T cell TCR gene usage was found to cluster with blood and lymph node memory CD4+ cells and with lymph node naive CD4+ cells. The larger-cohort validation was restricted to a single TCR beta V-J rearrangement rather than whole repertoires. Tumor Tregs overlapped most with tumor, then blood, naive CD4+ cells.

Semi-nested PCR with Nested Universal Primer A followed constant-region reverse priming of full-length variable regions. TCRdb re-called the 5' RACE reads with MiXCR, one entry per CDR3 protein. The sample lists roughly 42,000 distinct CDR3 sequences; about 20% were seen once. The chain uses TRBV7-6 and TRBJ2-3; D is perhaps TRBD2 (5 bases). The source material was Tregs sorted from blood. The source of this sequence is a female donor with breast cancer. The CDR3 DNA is TGTGCCAGCAGCTTTGCGTCAGAGGAGGTCCCAGATACGCAGTATTTT. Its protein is CASSFASEEVPDTQYF.